This T cell receptor (beta chain) is from a study of early T cells in non-severe SARS-CoV-2 infection (dated by TCRdb to the early 2020s). Turning to the overall study: Because TCR sequencing relied on bulk RNA taken from unsorted whole blood, pairing of alpha and beta chains was not possible. The full study reports these points: VDJdb matching was skewed toward anti-spike CD8 responses and likely underestimated virus-specific expansions by missing private and CD4 specificities.

V has 4 bases trimmed and J has 0 bases trimmed; junction bases matching no gene number 8. The germline V gene provides CDR1 KGHDR and CDR2 SFDVKD. The CDR3 has 16 amino acids, counting the end cysteine and phenylalanine. The CDR3 DNA has 48 bases and is translated from base 1. This was a case-control study nested in a cohort of healthcare workers in London, UK, who had nasopharyngeal swab PCR tests and blood samples taken every week. Healthcare workers were recruited during the week of the UK lockdown, between 23 and 31 March 2020, and followed weekly for up to roughly 15 weeks. This clonotype was seen ten or more times. The antigen it binds to is not known. No base qualities exist here, and no much larger clone lies one base off it. Libraries were prepared through 5' RACE. The sample was run on a NextSeq 500. Unique molecular identifiers were attached to individual cDNA molecules in the TCR library protocol so that sequencing error and PCR bias could be corrected. Both TCR alpha and beta chains were sequenced, and tight co-correlation was observed between alpha and beta sequence abundances in each sample. Per the authors' processing: V gene, J gene and CDR3 annotation of TCR sequences was performed with Decombinator V4. TCRs were defined as expanded if a significant change between any two time points was detected under a Poisson model with p below 0.0001. TCR abundances were normalised to the total number of TCRs sequenced per sample and expressed as counts per million. MAIT TCRs were defined by TRAV1-2 paired with TRAJ12, TRAJ20 or TRAJ33, and iNKT TCRs by TRAV10 paired with TRAJ18. VDJdb, accessed on 1 November 2021, was searched for TCRs annotated for CMV, EBV and SARS-CoV-2, and TCRs annotated for more than one antigen were excluded. The public reads were reprocessed in TCRdb via fastp at Q25 and MiXCR, keeping in-frame beta chains. All rows with the same CDR3 protein become a single entry with the most common DNA and genes. TCRdb's processing, not the authors', yielded these V and J calls. This sample is represented by about 36,000 distinct CDR3 sequences; approximately 6.6% of them were singletons. Jointly, the top ten make up 24% of the sample.

The specimen was whole blood, collected at baseline. The TCR sequence derives from an adult who was a healthcare worker with PCR-confirmed SARS-CoV-2 infection or an uninfected control (not recorded which). This receptor chain uses TRBV24-1 and TRBJ2-7, with 7 junctional bases fitting TRBD2. The CDR3 in this case is CATSDFNKRGSYEQYF. Read as DNA, the sequence is TGTGCCACCAGTGACTTCAATAAGCGGGGCTCCTACGAGCAGTACTTC.